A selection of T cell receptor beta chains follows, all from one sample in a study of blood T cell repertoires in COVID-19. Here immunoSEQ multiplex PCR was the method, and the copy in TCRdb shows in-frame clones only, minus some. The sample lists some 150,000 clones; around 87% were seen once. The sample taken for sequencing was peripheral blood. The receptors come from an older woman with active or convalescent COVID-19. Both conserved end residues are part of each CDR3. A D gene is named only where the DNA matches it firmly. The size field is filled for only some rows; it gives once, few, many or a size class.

CDR3: CASRKTGGKLFF
DNA: TGTGCCAGCAGAAAGACAGGGGGAAAACTGTTTTTT
V: TRBV12-3/TRBV12-4
size: -
D: TRBD1
J: TRBJ1-4

CDR3: CASSFAGGSADTQYF
DNA: TGTGCCAGCAGCTTTGCGGGAGGAAGCGCAGATACGCAGTATTTT
V: TRBV11-1
size: -
D: TRBD2
J: TRBJ2-3

CDR3: CASSPLSSFNYGYTF
DNA: TGTGCCAGCTCACCACTCAGTTCCTTTAACTATGGCTACACCTTC
V: TRBV18
size: once
D: -
J: TRBJ1-2

CDR3: CASSSGISVMTDTQYF
DNA: TGTGCCAGCAGCTCCGGGATTAGCGTAATGACAGATACGCAGTATTTT
V: TRBV3-1/TRBV3-2
size: -
D: -
J: TRBJ2-3

CDR3: CASRGQGEGYGYTF
DNA: TGTGCCAGTAGAGGACAGGGGGAAGGCTATGGCTACACCTTC
V: TRBV19
size: -
D: TRBD1
J: TRBJ1-2

CDR3: CASSQGLQGNEKLFF
DNA: TGTGCCAGCAGCCAAGGATTACAGGGGAATGAAAAACTGTTTTTT
V: TRBV3-1/TRBV3-2
size: few
D: TRBD1
J: TRBJ1-4

CDR3: CASSAQAPSHEQYF
DNA: TGTGCCAGTAGTGCCCAGGCCCCAAGCCACGAGCAGTACTTC
V: TRBV19
size: -
D: -
J: TRBJ2-7

CDR3: CSVSVTDTPNTEAFF
DNA: TGCAGCGTTTCCGTAACGGACACCCCGAACACTGAAGCTTTCTTT
V: TRBV29-1
size: -
D: -
J: TRBJ1-1

CDR3: CASSLSAGNTIYF
DNA: TGTGCCAGCAGCTTAAGCGCCGGAAACACCATATATTTT
V: TRBV7-8
size: -
D: -
J: TRBJ1-3

CDR3: CASSLESRGGYTF
DNA: TGTGCCAGCAGCTTAGAAAGTCGGGGGGGCTACACCTTC
V: TRBV7-9
size: -
D: -
J: TRBJ1-2

CDR3: CASSRWGAGELFF
DNA: TGTGCCTCCTCCCGATGGGGGGCCGGGGAGCTGTTTTTT
V: TRBV12-3/TRBV12-4
size: -
D: -
J: TRBJ2-2

CDR3: CASSDWDRYSRTDTQYF
DNA: TGTGCCAGCAGTGACTGGGACAGGTACTCTAGGACAGATACGCAGTATTTT
V: TRBV6-2/TRBV6-3
size: -
D: TRBD1
J: TRBJ2-3

CDR3: CASRGQGNSPLHF
DNA: TGTGCCAGCAGAGGACAGGGGAATTCACCCCTCCACTTT
V: TRBV3-1/TRBV3-2
size: -
D: TRBD1
J: TRBJ1-6

CDR3: CASSALPPGQGYAGAKNIQYF
DNA: TGTGCCAGTAGTGCACTCCCTCCGGGACAGGGTTACGCTGGCGCCAAAAACATTCAGTACTTC
V: TRBV19
size: -
D: TRBD1
J: TRBJ2-4

CDR3: CASSIAVNTEAFF
DNA: TGTGCCAGTAGTATAGCAGTGAACACTGAAGCTTTCTTT
V: TRBV19
size: -
D: -
J: TRBJ1-1

CDR3: CASSYSQGLPYEQYF
DNA: TGTGCCAGCAGTTACTCACAGGGTCTTCCCTACGAGCAGTACTTC
V: TRBV6-2/TRBV6-3
size: -
D: -
J: TRBJ2-7

CDR3: CASSLVGSGGPSTDTQYF
DNA: TGCGCCAGCAGCTTGGTTGGTAGCGGGGGACCTAGCACAGATACGCAGTATTTT
V: TRBV5-1
size: once
D: TRBD2
J: TRBJ2-3

CDR3: CASSSQGSNQPQHF
DNA: TGTGCCAGCAGCTCACAGGGAAGCAATCAGCCCCAGCATTTT
V: TRBV11-2
size: few
D: -
J: TRBJ1-5

CDR3: CASSGTAYGYTF
DNA: TGTGCCAGCAGTGGGACAGCTTATGGCTACACCTTC
V: TRBV2
size: -
D: -
J: TRBJ1-2

CDR3: CASSLDRQNTGELFF
DNA: TGTGCCAGCAGCTTGGACAGGCAGAACACCGGGGAGCTGTTTTTT
V: TRBV7-2
size: -
D: TRBD1
J: TRBJ2-2

CDR3: CASSEAGTGYEQYF
DNA: TGTGCCAGCAGTGAAGCCGGGACAGGCTACGAGCAGTACTTC
V: TRBV6-1
size: -
D: TRBD1
J: TRBJ2-7

CDR3: CASSPGVGMWGYGYTF
DNA: TGTGCCAGCAGCCCAGGGGTGGGTATGTGGGGCTATGGCTACACCTTC
V: TRBV7-2
size: -
D: -
J: TRBJ1-2

CDR3: CSVGGTGYEQYF
DNA: TGCAGCGTTGGGGGGACAGGGTACGAGCAGTACTTC
V: TRBV29-1
size: -
D: TRBD1
J: TRBJ2-7

CDR3: CASSINFRPQSPLHF
DNA: TGTGCCAGTAGTATTAATTTCAGGCCCCAATCACCCCTCCACTTT
V: TRBV19
size: -
D: -
J: TRBJ1-6

CDR3: CASTLQGPSGNTIYF
DNA: TGTGCCAGCACCTTACAGGGCCCCTCTGGAAACACCATATATTTT
V: TRBV7-2
size: -
D: -
J: TRBJ1-3

CDR3: CASNSRGPTEAFF
DNA: TGTGCCTCGAACTCACGGGGTCCCACTGAAGCTTTCTTT
V: TRBV19
size: -
D: -
J: TRBJ1-1

CDR3: CASSATPGQVNQPQHF
DNA: TGTGCCAGCAGCGCAACACCGGGACAGGTAAATCAGCCCCAGCATTTT
V: TRBV5-5
size: -
D: TRBD1
J: TRBJ1-5

CDR3: CASSVTRGAANEKLFF
DNA: TGTGCCAGCAGCGTAACCAGGGGCGCGGCTAATGAAAAACTGTTTTTT
V: TRBV5-4
size: -
D: -
J: TRBJ1-4

CDR3: CAWSASRLALSTDTQYF
DNA: TGTGCCTGGAGTGCGTCCAGACTAGCGCTAAGCACAGATACGCAGTATTTT
V: TRBV30
size: few
D: TRBD2
J: TRBJ2-3

CDR3: CASSAIRVSPSGANVLTF
DNA: TGTGCCAGCAGTGCTATAAGAGTATCCCCCTCTGGGGCCAACGTCCTGACTTTC
V: TRBV2
size: once
D: -
J: TRBJ2-6

CDR3: CASSTSNSPLHF
DNA: TGTGCCAGCAGCACAAGTAATTCACCCCTCCACTTT
V: TRBV7-9
size: -
D: -
J: TRBJ1-6

CDR3: CASSFGSGGFTDTQYF
DNA: TGTGCCAGCAGCTTCGGGAGCGGGGGGTTCACAGATACGCAGTATTTT
V: TRBV5-6
size: once
D: TRBD2
J: TRBJ2-3

CDR3: CASSLAWHHGYTF
DNA: TGTGCCAGCAGCTTGGCTTGGCACCATGGCTACACCTTC
V: TRBV5-8
size: -
D: -
J: TRBJ1-2

CDR3: CASSLWDKNTEAFF
DNA: TGTGCCAGCAGCCTATGGGACAAGAACACTGAAGCTTTCTTT
V: TRBV13
size: -
D: -
J: TRBJ1-1

CDR3: CASSKGDTGELFF
DNA: TGTGCCAGCAGCAAAGGCGACACCGGGGAGCTGTTTTTT
V: TRBV21-1
size: once
D: -
J: TRBJ2-2

CDR3: CASGSGTSGRSSTDTQYF
DNA: TGTGCTAGTGGTTCCGGGACTAGCGGACGATCGAGCACAGATACGCAGTATTTT
V: TRBV12-5
size: -
D: TRBD2
J: TRBJ2-3

CDR3: CAPEDTEAFF
DNA: TGTGCCCCGGAGGACACTGAAGCTTTCTTT
V: TRBV24-1
size: -
D: -
J: TRBJ1-1

CDR3: CASSQVRGTRGEKLFF
DNA: TGTGCCAGCAGCCAAGTCCGGGGGACGCGGGGTGAAAAACTGTTTTTT
V: TRBV3-1/TRBV3-2
size: -
D: -
J: TRBJ1-4

CDR3: CASSPPSSPYEQYF
DNA: TGTGCCAGCTCACCACCGTCGTCTCCCTACGAGCAGTACTTC
V: TRBV18
size: few
D: -
J: TRBJ2-7

CDR3: CASSFNPNQPQHF
DNA: TGTGCCAGCAGTTTCAATCCCAATCAGCCCCAGCATTTT
V: TRBV6-6
size: few
D: -
J: TRBJ1-5

CDR3: CASSPGGSRSPLHF
DNA: TGTGCCAGCAGCCCGGGTGGATCGCGTTCACCCCTCCACTTT
V: TRBV6-5
size: -
D: -
J: TRBJ1-6

CDR3: CASSTTGNYGYTF
DNA: TGCGCCAGCAGCACCACAGGGAACTATGGCTACACCTTC
V: TRBV5-1
size: -
D: -
J: TRBJ1-2

CDR3: CASSEAMGQGNYGYTF
DNA: TGTGCCAGCAGTGAAGCGATGGGACAGGGAAACTATGGCTACACCTTC
V: TRBV6-1
size: -
D: TRBD1
J: TRBJ1-2

CDR3: CASSPPSGGLYEQYF
DNA: TGTGCCAGCTCACCACCGTCAGGGGGCCTATACGAGCAGTACTTC
V: TRBV18
size: -
D: TRBD1
J: TRBJ2-7